A single sample is the source of the 5 T cell receptor beta chains below, sequenced in a study of blood T cell repertoires in COVID-19. Measured with immunoSEQ multiplex PCR; TCRdb has only the in-frame clones, and not every one. The sample lists several thousand clones; about nine tenths were seen once. The sequenced material came from peripheral blood. The receptors stem from a man in his fifties or sixties with acute or convalescent COVID-19.

The rearrangement joins TRBV27 to TRBJ2-7; the D is unclear. This CDR3 comprises 13 residues. The V gene's germline CDR1 is MNHEY and CDR2 SMNVEV (reference sequence). Trimming shortened V by 1 base and J by 3 bases, and 7 bases separated the two germline ends. CDR3 region: CASSLYADYEQYF. DNA for the CDR3: TGTGCCAGCAGTTTATATGCGGACTACGAGCAGTACTTC.

This clone was seen only a few times. The chain joins TRBV5-1 to TRBJ1-1, with D possibly matching TRBD1 (5 bases). The CDR3 runs 14 residues. The V gene's germline CDR1 is SGHRS and CDR2 YFSETQ. The V end lost 0 bases, the J end lost 4 bases, and 10 bases lay between the germline ends. Here the CDR3 reads CASSLGFQGTEAFF. In DNA form, the CDR3 reads TGCGCCAGCAGCTTGGGGTTCCAGGGCACTGAAGCTTTCTTT.

The V call is TRBV6-5, the J call TRBJ2-7; 8 bases map to TRBD1. This CDR3 is 12 amino acids long. Germline V gene sequence: CDR1 MNHEY, CDR2 SVGAGI. The junction had 3 bases not matched to a gene; V was cut back by 8 bases and J by 3 bases. CDR3 residues: CASWTGSYEQYF. CDR3 coding DNA: TGTGCCAGCTGGACAGGGAGCTACGAGCAGTACTTC.

The chain joins TRBV3-1 (or the pseudogene TRBV3-2) to TRBJ1-2; D not certain. Germline V lookup: CDR1 LGHDT, CDR2 YNNKEL (reference sequence). The CDR3 length is 15 residues. Trimming took 2 bases from V and 2 from J, leaving 12 bases between them. The chain's CDR3 is CASSQSQNSNYGYTF. In nucleotides, the CDR3 is TGTGCCAGCAGCCAATCGCAGAATTCCAACTATGGCTACACCTTC.

The genes are TRBV6-6 and TRBJ2-2, with 10 bases that match TRBD2. The CDR3 runs to 16 residues. V gave up 4 bases and J gave up 1 base; unmatched junction bases: 3. Germline V gene lookup returns CDR1 MNHNY and CDR2 SVGAGI (reference sequence). CDR3 nucleotide sequence: TGTGCCAGCAGTTCTTTAGCGGGAGGGAACACCGGGGAGCTGTTTTTT. It codes for CASSSLAGGNTGELFF.